These T cell receptor beta chains were read from a single sample in a study of post-analysis software for immune sequencing data. Each CDR3 protein gets one entry after TCRdb re-called the PCR reads with MiXCR. The profile shows fewer than 850,000 distinct CDR3 sequences, about 45% of them singletons. Sequencing used blood. These receptors came from a girl aged 10-17 years with multiple sclerosis. The CDR3 runs from the conserved cysteine through the conserved F or W. The order of the fields is J gene, V gene, CDR3 protein.

j_call: TRBJ1-1; v_call: TRBV12-3/TRBV12-4; cdr3_aa: CASSQFIGDGAFF
j_call: TRBJ2-1; v_call: TRBV20-1; cdr3_aa: CSARATRSSYNEQFF
j_call: TRBJ1-2; v_call: TRBV29-1; cdr3_aa: CSVEDRGQGDYGYTF
j_call: TRBJ2-6; v_call: TRBV6-1; cdr3_aa: CVSSEAASGRAGANVLTF
j_call: TRBJ2-5; v_call: TRBV30; cdr3_aa: CAWSEGLGRHRMGETQYF
j_call: TRBJ1-5; v_call: TRBV29-1; cdr3_aa: CSASGPGGNQPQHF
j_call: TRBJ1-1; v_call: TRBV27; cdr3_aa: CASSLLGEAEAFF
j_call: TRBJ2-1; v_call: TRBV20-1; cdr3_aa: CSAPRGATYNEQFF
j_call: TRBJ1-2; v_call: TRBV11-2; cdr3_aa: CASSGRRQGIGYGYTF
j_call: TRBJ2-3; v_call: TRBV5-1; cdr3_aa: CASSLGGPRGSDTQYF
j_call: TRBJ2-5; v_call: TRBV6-6; cdr3_aa: CASSPLVAETQYF
j_call: TRBJ2-7; v_call: TRBV12-3/TRBV12-4; cdr3_aa: CASSLYPAEQYF
j_call: TRBJ2-4; v_call: TRBV9; cdr3_aa: CASSRSTGDKYF
j_call: TRBJ2-7; v_call: TRBV20-1; cdr3_aa: CSASGGSSSYEQYF
j_call: TRBJ2-1; v_call: TRBV13; cdr3_aa: CASSLEGTSGDPTYNEQFF
j_call: TRBJ2-1; v_call: TRBV12-3/TRBV12-4; cdr3_aa: CASSPTRGPYNEQFF
j_call: .; v_call: TRBV6-6; cdr3_aa: CTSLGLYQETQYF
j_call: TRBJ1-6; v_call: TRBV12-3/TRBV12-4; cdr3_aa: CASSLARTGVSPLHF
j_call: TRBJ2-7; v_call: TRBV20-1; cdr3_aa: CSARSGLAGGEQYF
j_call: TRBJ2-1; v_call: TRBV20-1; cdr3_aa: CSAREIQEQFF
j_call: TRBJ2-1; v_call: TRBV5-5; cdr3_aa: CASSLRVDNEQFF
j_call: .; v_call: TRBV5-5; cdr3_aa: CASSRPGGREETQYF
j_call: TRBJ2-7; v_call: TRBV19; cdr3_aa: CASSTALTSYEQYF
j_call: TRBJ2-3; v_call: TRBV5-1; cdr3_aa: CASAQTSTTDTQCF
j_call: TRBJ2-7; v_call: TRBV5-6; cdr3_aa: CASSLLSSGSPTGEQYF
j_call: TRBJ2-5; v_call: TRBV19; cdr3_aa: CASSTNSGETQYF
j_call: TRBJ1-2; v_call: TRBV20-1; cdr3_aa: CSSPVRQGKSLDLYGYTF
j_call: TRBJ2-7; v_call: TRBV5-1; cdr3_aa: CASSSGQDPRSEQYF
j_call: TRBJ2-1; v_call: TRBV3-1; cdr3_aa: CASSQSVVSASSYNEQFF